This TCR beta chain was profiled in a study of CD8+CD57+ T cells in acquired aplastic anemia. This CDR3 comprises 13 residues. Deletions cut 2 bases from V and 2 bases from J, with 8 bases between. Germline values: CDR1 SGHRS, CDR2 YFSETQ. Sequenced patients had shown CD8+CD57+ cell expansion by flow cytometry. Genomic DNA was employed as the template in profiling TCR beta VDJ and CDR3. One entry per CDR3 protein, called by TCRdb with MiXCR from the reads. The table has roughly 280,000 distinct CDR3 sequences, approximately 57% seen once. The chain uses TRBV5-1 and TRBJ2-7; D gene uncertain. Material for sequencing was sorted CD4+, CD8+, or CD8+CD57+ T cells (not recorded which) from PBMCs. This TCR derives from a human donor with aplastic anemia. As DNA, the CDR3 is TGCGCCAGCAGCTTCGACAACGCCTACGAGCAGTACTTC. Translation gives CASSFDNAYEQYF. The full variable domain, in which reference TRBV5-1 and TRBJ2-7 provide the parts outside the CDR3, is KAGVTQTPRYLIKTRGQQVTLSCSPISGHRSVSWYQQTPGQGLQFLFEYFSETQRNKGNFPGRFSGRQFSNSRSEMNVSTLELGDSALYLCASSFDNAYEQYFGPGTRLTVT.